This record looks at one TCR beta chain sequence and its context. PCR amplification relied on 60 Vbeta primers (plus 13 Jbeta primers). The repertoire was sequenced with immunoSEQ multiplex PCR; TCRdb's copy has only in-frame clones and lacks some. The table records about 180,000 clones, 70% to 80% of them present only once. The sample belongs to a study of cytomegalovirus exposure and HLA in healthy donors. Across the whole study: A data release that came early held roughly 80 million unique TCRs from HLA-typed donors.

Per the germline V gene, CDR1 is SGHRS and CDR2 is YFSETQ. The CDR3 consists of 15 residues. V was trimmed by 0 bases and J by 4 bases, leaving 11 bases between them. The sequence was collected from a woman between 35 and 50 years old in good health and CMV-seronegative. This rearrangement joins TRBV5-1 to TRBJ1-3; D gene uncertain. The sample consisted of PBMCs. CDR3 region: CASSLDPSGGNTIYF. The CDR3 bases are TGCGCCAGCAGCTTGGATCCGTCGGGGGGAAACACCATATATTTT.